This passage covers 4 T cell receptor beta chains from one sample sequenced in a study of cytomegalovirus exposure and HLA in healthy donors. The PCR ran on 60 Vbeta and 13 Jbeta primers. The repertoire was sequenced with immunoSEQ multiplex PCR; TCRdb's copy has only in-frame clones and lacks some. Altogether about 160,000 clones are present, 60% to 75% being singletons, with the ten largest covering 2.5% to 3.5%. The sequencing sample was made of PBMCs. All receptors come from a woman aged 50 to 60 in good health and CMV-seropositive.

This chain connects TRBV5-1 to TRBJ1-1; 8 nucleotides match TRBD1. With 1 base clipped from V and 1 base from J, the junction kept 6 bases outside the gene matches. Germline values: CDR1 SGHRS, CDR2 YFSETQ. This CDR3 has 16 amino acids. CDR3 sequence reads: CASSLTGGIGNTEAFF. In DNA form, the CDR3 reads TGCGCCAGCAGCTTGACAGGGGGGATTGGGAACACTGAAGCTTTCTTT.

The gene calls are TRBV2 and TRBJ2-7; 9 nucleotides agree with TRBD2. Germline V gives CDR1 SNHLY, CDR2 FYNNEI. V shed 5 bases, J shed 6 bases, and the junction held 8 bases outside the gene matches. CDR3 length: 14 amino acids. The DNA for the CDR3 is TGTGCCAGCAGTCCCCCGGGACTAGCTTCCGAGCAGTACTTC. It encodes CASSPPGLASEQYF.

In nucleotides, the CDR3 is TGCGCCAGCAGCCTAGACAGAAAATACGAAGCTTTCTTT. This encodes CASSLDRKYEAFF. V usage is TRBV4-1 and J usage is TRBJ1-1, with a tentative D call TRBD1 (5 bases). Germline V gives CDR1 MGHRA, CDR2 YSYEKL. V was trimmed by 4 bases and J by 8 bases, leaving 14 bases between them. The CDR3 spans 13 residues.

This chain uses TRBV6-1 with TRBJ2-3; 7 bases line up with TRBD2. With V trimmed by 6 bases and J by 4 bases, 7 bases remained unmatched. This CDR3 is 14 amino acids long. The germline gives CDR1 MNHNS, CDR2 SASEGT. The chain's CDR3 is CASRGGAFPDTQYF. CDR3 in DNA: TGTGCCAGCAGGGGAGGGGCATTCCCAGATACGCAGTATTTT.